What follows are 9 T cell receptor beta chains derived from one specimen sequenced in a study of Tregs in tolerant kidney transplant recipients. Sequenced by immunoSEQ multiplex PCR; TCRdb stores in-frame clones only, minus some. The listing contains about 23,000 clones. The nonmyeloablative bone marrow transplants came from related graft donors, with transient mixed chimerism. The sample consisted of CD4+ T cells from blood (PBMCs), taken 6 months after the transplant. The source is a human patient who received a combined kidney and bone marrow transplant. Some T cells may have come from the graft donor.

Note on this clone: The read gets to within 3 residues of the CDR3 end, and the germline J gene fills in the rest. This chain uses TRBV18 with TRBJ2-4; D is possibly TRBD1 or TRBD2 (5 bases each). The germline gives CDR1 KGHSH, CDR2 LQKENI. V lost 3 bases and J 8 bases, leaving 8 bases between the germline ends. The CDR3 runs 12 residues. The part of the CDR3 DNA that was read is TGTGCCAGCTCACCCCAGGGAGACATT. Residues: CASSPQGDI. The CDR3 in full is CASSPQGDIQYF.

Details on this clone: Coverage ceases 3 residues before the CDR3 finishes, and the germline J gene fills in the end. The chain couples TRBV7-2 to TRBJ2-1, with 8 bases fitting TRBD2. The CDR3 extends over 15 amino acids. V dropped 1 base and J dropped 4; count of bases not matched to a gene: 3. The V gene's germline CDR1 is SGHTA and CDR2 FQGNSA. Partial CDR3 DNA: TGTGCCAGCAGCTTAGTACCGGGGGGGTACAATGAG. This gives the protein CASSLVPGGYNE. The whole CDR3 sequence is CASSLVPGGYNEQFF.

CDR3 bases read: TGTGCCAGCAGTGAAGGGACAAAAAACACTGAA. Translating gives CASSEGTKNTE. The full CDR3 protein reads CASSEGTKNTEAFF. The chain employs TRBV6-1 and TRBJ1-1; D perhaps matches TRBD1 (5 bases). Read data end 3 residues before the CDR3 end; the end is taken from the germline J gene. V lost 1 base to trimming and J lost 2 bases, with 8 bases between them. CDR3 size: 14 residues. The germline CDR1 and CDR2 sequences are MNHNS and SASEGT.

By frequency, this clone is medium-sized. The read terminates 3 residues ahead of where the CDR3 ends, so the germline J gene completes it. The chain has TRBV7-9 and TRBJ1-3; D not resolved. This CDR3 is built from 13 residues. The V and J ends lost 5 bases and 0 bases respectively, with 5 bases between them. The germline V gene has CDR1 SEHNR and CDR2 FQNEAQ (reference sequence). This chain's CDR3 is CASSHFSGNTIYF. The CDR3 bases that were read are TGTGCCAGCAGCCACTTCTCTGGAAACACC.

This clone is deemed medium-sized by its frequency. The read is 3 residues too short to cover the CDR3 end, so that end is filled in from the germline J gene. The chain couples TRBV20-1 to TRBJ2-3; D may be TRBD2 (5 bases). CDR3 size: 14 residues. Germline V gives CDR1 DFQATT, CDR2 SNEGSKA (reference sequence). The V end lost 7 bases, the J end lost 2 bases, and 16 bases lay between the germline ends. The CDR3 loop is CSVRGADDTDTQYF. The sequenced CDR3 bases are TGCAGTGTTCGGGGAGCGGATGACACAGATACG.

To note about this clone: Read sequence stops 3 residues before the CDR3 end, and the germline J gene provides the missing end. The gene calls are TRBV18 and TRBJ2-1; D is perhaps TRBD1 (6 bases). V was cut by 3 bases and J by 4 bases, with 7 bases left in between. The V gene's germline CDR1 is KGHSH and CDR2 LQKENI. CDR3 length: 13 residues. CDR3 DNA, as far as it was read: TGTGCCAGCTCACCCACAGGGTACAATGAG. This sequence encodes CASSPTGYNE. The whole CDR3 protein reads CASSPTGYNEQFF.

Regarding this clone: The read stops 3 residues short of the end of the CDR3; the missing end is completed from the germline J gene. This chain links TRBV19 with TRBJ2-7; maybe TRBD1 (5 bases). Deletions cut 1 base from V and 5 bases from J, with 9 bases between. There are 13 residues in the CDR3. Per the germline V gene, CDR1 is LNHDA and CDR2 is SQIVND (reference sequence). CDR3 bases read: TGTGCCAGTAGTATAGGGACAATCCACGAG. Encoded protein: CASSIGTIHE. The complete CDR3 protein is CASSIGTIHEQYF.

As for this clone: The DNA ends 3 residues before the CDR3 does, and the rest of the CDR3 is filled in from the germline J gene. The V gene is TRBV5-8, the J gene TRBJ1-6; no reliable D call. V was clipped by 7 bases and J by 0 bases, with 8 bases between them. There are 14 residues in the CDR3. Germline CDR1 and CDR2: SGHTS and YDEGEE. The covered CDR3 bases are TGTGCCAGCGGGCAGAGCTCCTATAATTCACCC. This translates into CASGQSSYNSP. In full, the CDR3 is CASGQSSYNSPLHF.

In regard to this clone: The read terminates 3 residues ahead of where the CDR3 ends, so the germline J gene completes it. This chain joins TRBV10-3 and TRBJ1-3; D gene uncertain. The CDR3 spans 15 residues. Per germline, CDR1 ENHRY and CDR2 SYGVKD. V lost 3 bases, J lost 0 bases, and 9 bases lay in between. The CDR3 region is CAISDSRSSGNTIYF. CDR3 DNA (partial): TGTGCCATCAGTGATAGCCGGTCCTCTGGAAACACC.